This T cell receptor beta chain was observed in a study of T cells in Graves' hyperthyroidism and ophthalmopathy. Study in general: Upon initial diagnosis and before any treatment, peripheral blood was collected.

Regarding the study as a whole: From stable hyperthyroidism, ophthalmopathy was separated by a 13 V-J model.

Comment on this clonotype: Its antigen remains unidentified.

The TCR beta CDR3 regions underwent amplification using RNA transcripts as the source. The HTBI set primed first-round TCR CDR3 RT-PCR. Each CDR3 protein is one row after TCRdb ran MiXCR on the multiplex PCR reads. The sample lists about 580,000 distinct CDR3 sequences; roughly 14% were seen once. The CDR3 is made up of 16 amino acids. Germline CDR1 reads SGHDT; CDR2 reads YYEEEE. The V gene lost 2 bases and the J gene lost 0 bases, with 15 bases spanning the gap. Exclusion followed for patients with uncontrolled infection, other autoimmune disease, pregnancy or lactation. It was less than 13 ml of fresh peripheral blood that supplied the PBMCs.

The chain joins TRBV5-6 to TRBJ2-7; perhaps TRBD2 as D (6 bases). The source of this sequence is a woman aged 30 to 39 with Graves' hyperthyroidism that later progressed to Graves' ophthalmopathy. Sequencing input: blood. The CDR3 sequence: CASSFIERGSSYEQYF. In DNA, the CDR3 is TGTGCCAGCAGCTTTATCGAACGGGGGAGCTCCTACGAGCAGTACTTC.